Listed here are 25 T cell receptor beta chains from one sample, sequenced in a study of siplizumab effects on memory and regulatory T cells. Here immunoSEQ multiplex PCR was the method, and the copy in TCRdb shows in-frame clones only, minus some. This sample has approximately 100,000 clones, with 91% found just once. Specimen: CD4+ T cells sorted from blood. Every receptor here comes from a human donor in good health. Some clones in this sample may be carry-over from other donors' samples.

The genes are TRBV10-2 and TRBJ2-3, with no clear D. The V end lost 2 bases, the J end lost 0 bases, and 9 bases lay between the germline ends. CDR3 length: 15 residues. Germline lookup yields CDR1 WSHSY and CDR2 SAAADI. The CDR3 bases are TGCGCCAGCAGTGAGCAAGGTAGCAGCACAGATACGCAGTATTTT. Translated, it gives CASSEQGSSTDTQYF.

This rearrangement joins TRBV7-8 to TRBJ1-4; possible D gene TRBD1, 6 bases. Deletions cut 0 bases from V and 7 bases from J, with 12 bases between. This CDR3 has 15 amino acids. Germline V gene lookup returns CDR1 SGHVS and CDR2 FQNEAQ. The chain's CDR3 is CASSLAGGHSEKLFF. In nucleotides, the CDR3 is TGTGCCAGCAGCTTAGCGGGGGGACATTCTGAAAAACTGTTTTTT.

The chain combines TRBV6-5 with TRBJ2-7; TRBD1 agrees at 9 bases. Germline CDR1 is MNHEY and CDR2 is SVGAGI. J gave up 4 bases and V 1 base, and 8 bases lay outside the gene matches. This CDR3 spans 16 amino acids. CDR3 nucleotides: TGTGCCAGCAGTTACTACTGGGACAGGGAGCGGTACGAGCAGTACTTC. This codes for CASSYYWDRERYEQYF.

The chain's CDR3 is CAIQDRGPYNEQFF. CDR3 nucleotide sequence: TGTGCCATCCAAGACAGGGGGCCTTACAATGAGCAGTTCTTC. The chain couples TRBV10-3 to TRBJ2-1; 10 positions match TRBD1. The V gene end was trimmed by 8 bases and the J gene end by 4 bases; junction bases not matched to a gene: 5. From germline, CDR1 is ENHRY and CDR2 SYGVKD. This CDR3 is built from 14 residues.

The V and J genes are TRBV6-1 and TRBJ1-3, with 9 bases lining up with TRBD1. Germline values: CDR1 MNHNS, CDR2 SASEGT. After removal of 4 bases from V and 7 bases from J, the junction contained 14 bases not matched to a gene. CDR3 length equals 17 residues. CDR3: CASSVLSRTGVGNTIYF. In nucleotides, the CDR3 is TGTGCCAGCAGTGTCTTATCGAGGACAGGGGTGGGGAACACCATATATTTT.

This rearrangement joins TRBV25-1 to TRBJ2-5; D gene uncertain. The germline V gene encodes CDR1 MGHDK and CDR2 SYGVNS. V lost 2 bases to trimming and J lost 5 bases, with 0 bases between them. The CDR3 contains 10 residues. The CDR3 DNA follows: TGTGCCAGCAGTGAAGAGACCCAGTACTTC. The encoded protein is CASSEETQYF. The full variable domain, with the rest looked up from reference TRBV25-1 and TRBJ2-5, is EADIYQTPRYLVIGTGKKITLECSQTMGHDKMYWYQQDPGMELHLIHYSYGVNSTEKGDLSSESTVSRIRTEHFPLTLESARPSHTSQYLCASSEETQYFGPGTRLLVL.

The V gene is TRBV5-1, the J gene TRBJ1-2, with TRBD1 as a possible D gene (5 bases). V was shortened by 4 bases and J by 7 bases, with 17 bases between the two germline ends. Germline-derived CDR1 and CDR2 are SGHRS and YFSETQ. CDR3 length: 14 residues. The CDR3 here is CASSQDWDRIGYTF. The CDR3 nucleotides are TGCGCCAGCAGCCAGGATTGGGACCGCATTGGCTACACCTTC.

The genes are TRBV19 and TRBJ2-2, with a tentative D call TRBD1 (6 bases). Germline V CDR1 and CDR2: LNHDA, SQIVND (reference sequence). This CDR3 has 13 residues. The ends were cut back, 6 bases at V and 6 bases at J, with 11 bases in the middle. CDR3 nucleotide sequence: TGTGCCAGTAGCCTGGACAGACCCGGGGAGCTGTTTTTT. It encodes CASSLDRPGELFF.

The chain couples TRBV4-1 to TRBJ1-2; TRBD1 agrees at 7 bases. J lost 6 bases, V lost 6 bases, and 10 bases had no gene match. There are 14 residues in the CDR3. Germline CDR1 is MGHRA and CDR2 is YSYEKL. In DNA, the CDR3 is TGCGCCAGCAGTCCAGTCGGACAGGAAAATGGCTACACCTTC. It yields the protein CASSPVGQENGYTF.

The gene calls are TRBV7-9 and TRBJ1-1, with D perhaps TRBD1 (6 bases). CDR1 and CDR2 (germline): SEHNR, FQNEAQ (reference sequence). This CDR3 is 15 amino acids long. With 5 bases removed from V and 3 bases from J, the gap between germline ends came to 16 bases. The CDR3 loop is CASSQKRAGDTEAFF. CDR3 coding DNA: TGTGCCAGCAGCCAAAAAAGAGCAGGGGACACTGAAGCTTTCTTT.

The chain combines TRBV11-1 with TRBJ1-2; D gene unclear. Germline CDR1 is SGHAT and CDR2 is FQDESV (reference sequence). V was clipped by 5 bases and J by 5 bases, with 18 bases between them. This CDR3 has 15 amino acids. In DNA, the CDR3 is TGTGCCAGCAGCCCCGCGGGGTCAACGGGTTATGGCTACACCTTC. Translating gives CASSPAGSTGYGYTF.

The chain is built from TRBV23-1 and TRBJ2-4; D tentatively reads TRBD1 or TRBD2 (6 bases each). TRBV23-1 is an ORF for which the function is uncertain. V was trimmed by 2 bases and J by 0 bases, leaving 14 bases between them. The CDR3 consists of 17 residues. The CDR3 DNA sequence: TGCGCCAGCAGTCAACCCTCGGGGGCGCTAGCCAAAAACATTCAGTACTTC. This encodes CASSQPSGALAKNIQYF.

The chain is built from TRBV7-2 and TRBJ2-1, with 10 bases lining up with TRBD2. V lost 5 bases, J lost 2 bases, and 15 bases stayed unmatched. Germline CDR1 SGHTA, CDR2 FQGNSA. The CDR3 spans 19 residues. The DNA of the CDR3 is TGTGCCAGCAGCGAACCGCAAAGGGAGCGGGAGGGCCCCTACAATGAGCAGTTCTTC. Its protein is CASSEPQREREGPYNEQFF.

The gene calls are TRBV7-9 and TRBJ2-1; TRBD1 might be the D (5 bases). The germline V gene encodes CDR1 SEHNR and CDR2 FQNEAQ (reference sequence). V lost 4 bases and J lost 6, with 16 bases in between. This CDR3 has 15 amino acids. The CDR3 sequence is CASSSSGSRGNEQFF. The CDR3 DNA is TGTGCCAGCAGCTCATCCGGGTCAAGGGGCAATGAGCAGTTCTTC.

The J gene is TRBJ2-3, the V gene TRBV11-3, with unresolved D. Trimming removed 5 bases at V and 5 bases at J, with 14 bases between. The CDR3 has 14 amino acids. Germline V gene data show CDR1 as SGHNT and CDR2 as YENEEA. CDR3 loop: CASSPGGSEDTQYF. CDR3 DNA sequence: TGTGCCAGCAGCCCGGGCGGCTCGGAAGATACGCAGTATTTT.

This chain uses TRBV5-6 with TRBJ2-1; D is unclear. With 4 bases removed from V and 9 bases from J, the gap between germline ends came to 14 bases. The CDR3 runs 13 residues. Germline V CDR1 and CDR2: SGHDT, YYEEEE. CDR3 in DNA: TGTGCCAGCAGCCACTCTAGGGCCGGTGAGCAGTTCTTC. Protein product: CASSHSRAGEQFF.

The V call is TRBV18, the J call TRBJ1-5, with 8 bases identical to TRBD1. The CDR3 is 17 residues long. The trim removed 3 bases at V and 4 bases at J, leaving 11 bases unmatched. The V gene's germline CDR1 is KGHSH and CDR2 LQKENI. CDR3 amino acids: CASSPAPTGGGNQPQHF. The DNA for the CDR3 is TGTGCCAGCTCACCGGCTCCAACAGGGGGTGGAAATCAGCCCCAGCATTTT.

J is TRBJ2-1 and V is TRBV9, with 10 positions matching TRBD2. V gave up 6 bases and J gave up 0 bases; unmatched junction bases: 6. Germline V CDR1 and CDR2: SGDLS, YYNGEE. The CDR3 is 16 residues long. CDR3 bases: TGTGCCAGCAACCTAGCGGGAGATGGCTCCTACAATGAGCAGTTCTTC. Translation: CASNLAGDGSYNEQFF.

The rearrangement joins TRBV7-9 to TRBJ2-1; TRBD1 or TRBD2 may be the D gene (5 bases each). With 1 base removed from V and 5 bases from J, the gap between germline ends came to 24 bases. CDR1 and CDR2 from the germline V gene are SEHNR and FQNEAQ (reference sequence). The CDR3 length is 19 residues. In DNA form, the CDR3 reads TGTGCCAGCAGCTTAGATCTCGTGAGAGGGACCGCAGGCGACAATGAGCAGTTCTTC. The encoded protein is CASSLDLVRGTAGDNEQFF. Full variable domain (missing parts from reference TRBV7-9 and TRBJ2-1): DTGVSQNPRHKITKRGQNVTFRCDPISEHNRLYWYRQTLGQGPEFLTYFQNEAQLEKSRLLSDRFSAERPKGSFSTLEIQRTEQGDSAMYLCASSLDLVRGTAGDNEQFFGPGTRLTVL.

There are a few counts of this clone. The chain carries TRBV4-2 and TRBJ2-7, with D possibly matching TRBD1 (5 bases). V lost 1 base, J lost 4 bases, and 20 bases lay in between. Germline values: CDR1 LGHNA, CDR2 YNFKEQ. The CDR3 loop spans 17 amino acids. The CDR3 nucleotides read TGTGCCAGCAGCCAAGTTTCGCAGGGCCTAAATGGGTACGAGCAGTACTTC. Protein: CASSQVSQGLNGYEQYF.

This rearrangement joins TRBV5-1 to TRBJ2-1; 7 bases match TRBD1. J was trimmed by 1 base and V by 5 bases; bases with no gene match: 12. Germline loops: CDR1 SGHRS, CDR2 YFSETQ. This CDR3 has 17 amino acids. The CDR3 nucleotides read TGCGCCAGCAGGTTGTATGAGGGGGCAGGGTCCTACAATGAGCAGTTCTTC. Translation gives CASRLYEGAGSYNEQFF. Combining the CDR3 with reference TRBV5-1 and TRBJ2-1 gives the whole variable domain KAGVTQTPRYLIKTRGQQVTLSCSPISGHRSVSWYQQTPGQGLQFLFEYFSETQRNKGNFPGRFSGRQFSNSRSEMNVSTLELGDSALYLCASRLYEGAGSYNEQFFGPGTRLTVL.

This chain joins TRBV7-3 and TRBJ2-5; TRBD2 is a possible D gene (6 bases). This CDR3 spans 15 amino acids. V lost 5 bases to trimming and J lost 5 bases, with 18 bases between them. The germline CDR1 and CDR2 sequences are SGHTA and FQGTGA. The CDR3 loop reads CASSPNGEVRETQYF. The CDR3 DNA follows: TGTGCCAGCAGCCCTAACGGGGAGGTGCGGGAGACCCAGTACTTC. Using reference TRBV7-3 and TRBJ2-5 for the parts outside the CDR3, the full variable domain is GAGVSQTPSNKVTEKGKYVELRCDPISGHTALYWYRQSLGQGPEFLIYFQGTGAADDSGLPNDRFFAVRPEGSVSTLKIQRTERGDSAVYLCASSPNGEVRETQYFGPGTRLLVL.

This chain uses TRBV6-1 with TRBJ2-5, with 15 bases identical to TRBD2. V lost 1 base, J lost 4 bases, and 7 bases stayed unmatched. The V gene's germline CDR1 is MNHNS and CDR2 SASEGT. This CDR3 has 18 residues. The CDR3 protein is CASSEGSPGLAGGETQYF. The CDR3 DNA sequence: TGTGCCAGCAGTGAAGGGTCTCCGGGACTAGCGGGAGGAGAGACCCAGTACTTC.

The chain uses TRBV5-6 and TRBJ1-1; D ambiguous. CDR1 and CDR2 (germline): SGHDT, YYEEEE. The CDR3 has 12 residues. The germline V and J ends were trimmed by 0 bases and 7 bases, with 7 bases remaining between them. This CDR3 is CASSLGRGEAFF. The CDR3, as DNA: TGTGCCAGCAGCTTGGGGAGAGGTGAAGCTTTCTTT.

The chain uses TRBV27 and TRBJ2-1; TRBD2 is a possible D gene (6 bases). V shed 4 bases and J shed 8 bases, with 9 bases lying between them. The CDR3 runs to 12 residues. Germline values: CDR1 MNHEY, CDR2 SMNVEV (reference sequence). This CDR3 reads CASSYGGYEQFF. In DNA form, the CDR3 reads TGTGCCAGCAGTTATGGGGGGTATGAGCAGTTCTTC.